This T cell receptor (beta chain) was captured by sequencing in a study of T-cell reconstitution after alpha-beta-depleted transplantation in children. Turning to this clonotype: Its antigen is unidentified.

The CDR3 runs 11 residues. The TCRbeta library incorporated unique molecular identifiers. TCRdb fed the PCR reads into MiXCR, producing one record per CDR3 protein. The table includes under 250,000 distinct CDR3 sequences, 17% detected once. Study-wide results and caveats: Newly produced T cells mostly accounted for T-cell counts and diversity one year post-transplant.

The material sequenced was PBMCs, mostly from graft donor cells, taken 360 days after TCRalphabeta/CD19-depleted stem cell transplant. The V gene is TRBV12-2, the J gene TRBJ2-1. TRBV12-2 corresponds to a pseudogene. This TCR came from a male patient aged 2-9 years who had a stem cell transplant for acute lymphoblastic leukemia, so the T cells may come from the graft donor. CDR3 sequence reads: CASRLQNEQFF. The CDR3 DNA follows: TGTGCAAGTCGCCTCCAAAATGAGCAGTTCTTC.